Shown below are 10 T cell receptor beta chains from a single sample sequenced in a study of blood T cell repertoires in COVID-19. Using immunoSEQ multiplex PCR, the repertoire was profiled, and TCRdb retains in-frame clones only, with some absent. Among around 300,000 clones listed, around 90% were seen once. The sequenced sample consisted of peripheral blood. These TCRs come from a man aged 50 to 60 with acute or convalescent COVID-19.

CDR3 protein: CASSLGGWDRGVYEQYF. In DNA form, the CDR3 reads TGTGCCAGCAGCTTGGGAGGTTGGGACAGGGGGGTTTACGAGCAGTACTTC. The V gene is TRBV5-6, the J gene TRBJ2-7; 11 bases line up with TRBD1. Trimming removed 0 bases from V and 4 bases from J; junction bases left unmatched: 9. CDR3 length: 17 residues. The germline gives CDR1 SGHDT, CDR2 YYEEEE.

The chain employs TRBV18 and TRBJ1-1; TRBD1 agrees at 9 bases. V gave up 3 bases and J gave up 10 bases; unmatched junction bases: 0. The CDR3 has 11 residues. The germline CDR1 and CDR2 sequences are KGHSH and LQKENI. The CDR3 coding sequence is TGTGCCAGCTCACCGGACAGGGGAGCTTTCTTT. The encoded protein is CASSPDRGAFF.

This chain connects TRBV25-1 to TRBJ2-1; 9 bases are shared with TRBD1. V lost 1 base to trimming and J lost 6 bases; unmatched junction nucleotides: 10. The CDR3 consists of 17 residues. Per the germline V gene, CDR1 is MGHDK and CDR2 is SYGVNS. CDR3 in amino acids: CASSEWQGQGLRNEQFF. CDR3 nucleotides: TGTGCCAGCAGTGAATGGCAGGGACAGGGCCTACGCAATGAGCAGTTCTTC.

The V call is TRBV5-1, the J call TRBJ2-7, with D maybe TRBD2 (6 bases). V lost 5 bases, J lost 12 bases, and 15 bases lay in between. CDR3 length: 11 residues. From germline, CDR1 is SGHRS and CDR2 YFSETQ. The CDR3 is CASSRERAWYF. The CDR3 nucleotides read TGCGCCAGCAGTCGGGAGCGGGCGTGGTACTTC.

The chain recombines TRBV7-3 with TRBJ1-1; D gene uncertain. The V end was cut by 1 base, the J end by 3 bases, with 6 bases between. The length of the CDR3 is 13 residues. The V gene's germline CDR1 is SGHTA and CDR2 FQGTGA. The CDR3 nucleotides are TGTGCCAGCAGCTTAATGCAGGACACTGAAGCTTTCTTT. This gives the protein CASSLMQDTEAFF.

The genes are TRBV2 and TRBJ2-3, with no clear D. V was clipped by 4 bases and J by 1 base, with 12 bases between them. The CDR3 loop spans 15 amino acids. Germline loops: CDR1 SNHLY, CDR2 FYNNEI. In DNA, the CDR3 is TGTGCCAGCAGTGGTTTAGCTCCTGGCACAGATACGCAGTATTTT. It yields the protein CASSGLAPGTDTQYF.

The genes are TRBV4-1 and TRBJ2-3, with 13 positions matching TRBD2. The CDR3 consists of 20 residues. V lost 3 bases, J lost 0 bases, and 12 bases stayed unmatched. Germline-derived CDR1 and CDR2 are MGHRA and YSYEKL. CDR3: CASSQSGLAGEPTSTDTQYF. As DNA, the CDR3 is TGCGCCAGCAGCCAGAGCGGACTAGCGGGGGAACCGACTAGCACAGATACGCAGTATTTT.

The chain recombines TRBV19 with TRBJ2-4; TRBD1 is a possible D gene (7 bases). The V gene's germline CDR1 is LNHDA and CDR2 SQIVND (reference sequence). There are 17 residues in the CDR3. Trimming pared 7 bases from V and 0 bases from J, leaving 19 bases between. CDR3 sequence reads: CASMPGRTGLAKNIQYF. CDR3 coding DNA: TGTGCCAGTATGCCGGGGAGGACAGGACTAGCCAAAAACATTCAGTACTTC.

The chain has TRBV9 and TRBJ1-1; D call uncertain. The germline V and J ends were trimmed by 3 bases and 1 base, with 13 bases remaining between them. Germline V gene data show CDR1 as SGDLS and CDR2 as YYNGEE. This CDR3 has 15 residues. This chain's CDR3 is CASSAAAGPNTEAFF. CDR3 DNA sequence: TGTGCCAGCAGCGCCGCCGCGGGTCCGAACACTGAAGCTTTCTTT.

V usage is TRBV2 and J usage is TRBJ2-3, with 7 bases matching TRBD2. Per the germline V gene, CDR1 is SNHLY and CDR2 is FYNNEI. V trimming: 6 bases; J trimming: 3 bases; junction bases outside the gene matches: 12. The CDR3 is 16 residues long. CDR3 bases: TGTGCCAGCAGCCCCCCCGGCGGGGGAAAGACAGATACGCAGTATTTT. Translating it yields CASSPPGGGKTDTQYF.